The 23 T cell receptor beta chains reported below all come from one sample, sequenced in a study of beta chain features in type 1 diabetes. Overall study results and limits: Moderate but significant shortening of TCRB CDR3s was recorded in all four CD4+ subsets from Type 1 diabetes patients.

The antigens these receptors bind are not known. cDNA synthesis used the whole RNA isolate, giving expressed TCRB sequences. The protocol was immunoSEQ multiplex PCR, while the TCRdb copy is restricted to in-frame clones and leaves out a portion. The table has hundreds of thousands of clones, over 10% seen once. Sequencing was carried out using naive CD4+ T cells from blood. The receptors were sampled from a man aged 18 to 30 with type 1 diabetes.

The V and J genes are TRBV18 and TRBJ2-7; no clear D gene. Trimming pared 0 bases from V and 6 bases from J, leaving 15 bases between. The CDR3 is 15 residues long. From germline, CDR1 is KGHSH and CDR2 LQKENI. CDR3: CASSPPHLDISEQYF. The DNA for the CDR3 is TGTGCCAGCTCACCACCACACCTTGACATCAGCGAGCAGTACTTC.

V is TRBV18 and J is TRBJ2-1; possibly TRBD1 or TRBD2 for D (5 bases each). The V gene lost 7 bases and the J gene lost 0 bases, with 10 bases spanning the gap. Germline CDR1 reads KGHSH; CDR2 reads LQKENI. CDR3 length equals 14 residues. CDR3 DNA sequence: TGTGCCAGCTTGCCCGGGGCCTCCTACAATGAGCAGTTCTTC. It is translated as CASLPGASYNEQFF.

This clone was seen more than once but under ten times. The V and J genes are TRBV29-1 and TRBJ1-2; D remains ambiguous. Germline CDR1 SQVTM, CDR2 ANQGSEA. CDR3 length: 12 residues. V gave up 7 bases and J gave up 1 base, with 10 bases separating them. The CDR3 sequence: CSGGGINYGYTF. Written as DNA, the CDR3 is TGCAGCGGGGGAGGGATTAACTATGGCTACACCTTC.

J is TRBJ1-5 and V is TRBV7-2; D might be TRBD1 (6 bases). The CDR3 extends over 16 amino acids. Germline values: CDR1 SGHTA, CDR2 FQGNSA. Trimming took off 5 bases at V and 4 bases at J, with 18 bases between the two ends. The CDR3 sequence is CASSPPGTTGNQPQHF. As DNA, the CDR3 is TGTGCCAGCAGCCCGCCCGGGACAACGGGGAATCAGCCCCAGCATTTT.

CDR3 sequence reads: CASSRTGQGLDSNQPQHF. The CDR3 coding sequence is TGCGCCAGCAGCCGCACCGGACAGGGGTTGGATAGCAATCAGCCCCAGCATTTT. The chain links TRBV4-1 to TRBJ1-5, with 9 nucleotides matching TRBD1. V shed 4 bases and J 0 bases; nucleotides not matched to a gene: 10. Germline CDR1 MGHRA, CDR2 YSYEKL. The CDR3 consists of 18 residues.

Of note for this clone: The sample contains more than one DNA sequence encoding this CDR3. V gene TRBV29-1 combines with J gene TRBJ1-2; D gene ambiguous. Germline V gives CDR1 SQVTM, CDR2 ANQGSEA. CDR3 length: 12 residues. Trimming left V 5 bases short and J 1 base short, with 8 bases between. The CDR3 here is CSVRGLNYGYTF. The CDR3 nucleotides read TGCAGCGTTCGAGGCCTTAACTATGGCTACACCTTC.

V gene TRBV18 combines with J gene TRBJ2-5; D possibly corresponds to TRBD1 (6 bases). V lost 0 bases and J lost 2, with 13 bases in between. Germline V gene lookup returns CDR1 KGHSH and CDR2 LQKENI. This CDR3 comprises 16 residues. The CDR3 bases are TGTGCCAGCTCACCACCAGTTGGACAGCCGCAAGAGACCCAGTACTTC. Translated, it gives CASSPPVGQPQETQYF. The full variable domain, completed using reference TRBV18 and TRBJ2-5, is NAGVMQNPRHLVRRRGQEARLRCSPMKGHSHVYWYRQLPEEGLKFMVYLQKENIIDESGMPKERFSAEFPKEGPSILRIQQVVRGDSAAYFCASSPPVGQPQETQYFGPGTRLLVL.

This clone was found a few times. This chain uses TRBV28 with TRBJ2-1, with a possible D match to TRBD2 (5 bases). Germline V gene data show CDR1 as MDHEN and CDR2 as SYDVKM. Trimming pared 10 bases from V and 8 bases from J, leaving 15 bases between. The CDR3 sequence is 12 residues long. CDR3 nucleotide sequence: TGTGCCACCGGGCGGGCCGGGGATGAGCAGTTCTTC. It yields the protein CATGRAGDEQFF.

This clone was detected only a few times. This rearrangement joins TRBV5-1 to TRBJ2-1; unclear D gene. Trimming cost V 2 bases and J 4 bases, with 10 bases left between them. There are 14 residues in the CDR3. CDR1 and CDR2 from the germline V gene are SGHRS and YFSETQ. For the CDR3, the DNA is TGCGCCAGCAGCTTAAGATTGGATTACAATGAGCAGTTCTTC. It yields the protein CASSLRLDYNEQFF.

The CDR3: CAWSYDTGRSYNEQFF. CDR3 nucleotides: TGTGCCTGGAGTTATGACACAGGGCGCTCCTACAATGAGCAGTTCTTC. The V gene is TRBV30, the J gene TRBJ2-1; possibly TRBD1 for D (6 bases). This CDR3 is built from 16 residues. Trimming left V 2 bases short and J 0 bases short, with 14 bases between. Germline V gene lookup returns CDR1 GTSNPN and CDR2 SVGIG (reference sequence).

This clone has only a few counts. V is TRBV28 and J is TRBJ1-2; perhaps TRBD1 as D (5 bases). V was cut by 7 bases and J by 6 bases, with 15 bases left in between. Germline assignment: CDR1 MDHEN and CDR2 SYDVKM. CDR3 length equals 13 residues. The CDR3 spells CASKDPDKHGYTF. The DNA for the CDR3 is TGTGCCAGCAAGGACCCGGACAAGCATGGCTACACCTTC.

The V call is TRBV6-1, the J call TRBJ2-6; D uncertain. The germline gives CDR1 MNHNS, CDR2 SASEGT. The CDR3 extends over 13 amino acids. Trimming pared 5 bases from V and 0 bases from J, leaving 2 bases between. This CDR3 is CASSFSGANVLTF. The CDR3 DNA reads TGTGCCAGCAGTTTCTCTGGGGCCAACGTCCTGACTTTC.

This clone turned up a few times. The sample holds other DNA sequences that translate to the same CDR3. CDR3 nucleotide sequence: TGTGCCAGTAGTATCGGCCAGCAAGAGACCCAGTACTTC. Its translation is CASSIGQQETQYF. The chain carries TRBV19 and TRBJ2-5; D not resolved. Looked up from germline, CDR1 is LNHDA and CDR2 is SQIVND (reference sequence). Trimming stripped 3 bases from V and 2 bases from J, with 7 bases between. The CDR3 covers 13 residues.

V usage is TRBV5-6 and J usage is TRBJ2-2; the match to TRBD1 covers 7 bases. Per the germline V gene, CDR1 is SGHDT and CDR2 is YYEEEE. J gave up 7 bases and V 4 bases, and 10 bases lay outside the gene matches. CDR3 size: 15 residues. CDR3: CASSPANRGGGELFF. DNA for the CDR3: TGTGCCAGCAGCCCCGCTAACAGGGGTGGCGGGGAGCTGTTTTTT.

The chain links TRBV7-2 to TRBJ1-2; 7 nucleotides agree with TRBD1. Germline CDR1 is SGHTA and CDR2 is FQGNSA. Trimming cost V 8 bases and J 1 base; bases outside gene matches: 16. This CDR3 has 17 residues. The CDR3 DNA reads as TGTGCCAGCCCGAGAGGCGCCGGGACAGCGATTAACTATGGCTACACCTTC. Translating it yields CASPRGAGTAINYGYTF.

CDR3 protein: CASSPTGQGDYGYTF. CDR3 coding DNA: TGTGCCAGCAGCCCTACGGGACAGGGGGACTATGGCTACACCTTC. The rearrangement uses TRBV9 and TRBJ1-2, with TRBD1 matching over 11 bases. Germline trimming cut 4 bases from V and 3 bases from J; bases unmatched to any gene: 5. Germline CDR1 reads SGDLS; CDR2 reads YYNGEE. The CDR3 contains 15 residues.

This clone turned up a few times. This chain links TRBV10-3 with TRBJ2-2; D ambiguous. The V gene lost 8 bases and the J gene lost 1 base, with 11 bases spanning the gap. Germline CDR1 and CDR2: ENHRY and SYGVKD. The CDR3 is 14 amino acids. The CDR3 DNA is TGTGCCATCCAAGGTTTGCAGAACACCGGGGAGCTGTTTTTT. Its translation: CAIQGLQNTGELFF.

CDR3 sequence reads: CASKSQFEAFF. CDR3 sequence (DNA): TGTGCCAGCAAGTCCCAGTTTGAAGCTTTCTTT. The chain combines TRBV28 with TRBJ1-1; D unresolved. The CDR3 totals 11 residues. Trimming removed 7 bases at V and 7 bases at J, with 10 bases between. Germline CDR1 is MDHEN and CDR2 is SYDVKM.

In this sample, this clone turned up a few times. The genes are TRBV5-6 and TRBJ1-2; 7 nucleotides line up with TRBD1. Trimming at V came to 4 bases and at J to 1 base, leaving 4 bases not matched to a gene. The CDR3 has 14 amino acids. Germline V lookup: CDR1 SGHDT, CDR2 YYEEEE. CDR3 residues: CASSPWDSNYGYTF. CDR3 DNA sequence: TGTGCCAGCAGCCCATGGGACAGTAACTATGGCTACACCTTC. Variable domain in full (rest from reference TRBV5-6 and TRBJ1-2): DAGVTQSPTHLIKTRGQQVTLRCSPKSGHDTVSWYQQALGQGPQFIFQYYEEEERQRGNFPDRFSGHQFPNYSSELNVNALLLGDSALYLCASSPWDSNYGYTFGSGTRLTVV.

The table lists this clone with a few counts. The rearrangement uses TRBV11-2 and TRBJ2-1, with TRBD1 identical over 9 bases. The CDR3 runs to 12 residues. Germline V gene sequence: CDR1 SGHAT, CDR2 FQNNGV. V shed 3 bases, J shed 10 bases, and the junction held 1 base outside the gene matches. CDR3 bases: TGTGCCAGCAGCTTCGGACAGGGGGAGCAGTTCTTC. Translating it yields CASSFGQGEQFF.

The chain recombines TRBV7-2 with TRBJ2-3; D may be TRBD1 (6 bases). The V gene's germline CDR1 is SGHTA and CDR2 FQGNSA. Trimming stripped 0 bases from V and 4 bases from J, with 14 bases between. The CDR3 has 16 amino acids. CDR3 nucleotide sequence: TGTGCCAGCAGCTTAGCGGGGGCCCCCGGGGCAGATACGCAGTATTTT. It translates to CASSLAGAPGADTQYF.

V is TRBV4-1 and J is TRBJ1-5; possible D gene TRBD1, 5 bases. CDR3 length: 16 residues. The V and J ends lost 1 base and 9 bases respectively, with 19 bases between them. CDR1 is MGHRA and CDR2 is YSYEKL in the germline V gene. Here the CDR3 DNA reads TGCGCCAGCAGCCAAGTTGGTATACAGGACGTACGGCCCCAGCATTTT. It yields the protein CASSQVGIQDVRPQHF.

V and J are TRBV30 and TRBJ2-4, with D perhaps matching TRBD1 or TRBD2 (5 bases each). Germline loops: CDR1 GTSNPN, CDR2 SVGIG (reference sequence). V lost 2 bases, J lost 8 bases, and 10 bases lay in between. This CDR3 contains 12 residues. The CDR3 bases are TGTGCCTGGAGTAACAGGCGGGACATTCAGTACTTC. This gives the protein CAWSNRRDIQYF.